The following is a T cell receptor beta chain sequence with its context. The antigen remains undetermined. TCRdb keeps only in-frame clones here, not all; method: immunoSEQ multiplex PCR. The table includes hundreds of thousands of clones, 95% to 97% detected once. The data were obtained in a study of shared clonotypes between healthy human individuals. Study-wide results and caveats: Blood was the sole source, and tissue repertoires probably differ. Clonotypes not shared had lower generation probabilities than those common to all four donors.

The CDR3 runs 14 residues. Germline V CDR1 and CDR2: SGHRS, YFSETQ. Sequenced: naive CD4+ T cells sorted from blood. Subset denoted: CD45RA+ positively selected. V and J are TRBV5-1 and TRBJ2-5, with D hard to call. The end of the DNA fits TRBJ2-7 better, so the J call may be wrong. The TCR was taken from a woman in her thirties in good health. CDR3 sequence (DNA): TGCGCCAGCAGCTTGGTAGAGAATCCCTACGAGCAGTACTTC. The encoded protein is CASSLVENPYEQYF.